This TCR beta chain is from a study of T cell changes during pregnancy in multiple sclerosis. Sequencing was performed with immunoSEQ multiplex PCR; in TCRdb, only in-frame clones are kept and a portion is missing. The sample includes some 70,000 clones, 75% to 95% of them seen just once. Germline V CDR1 and CDR2: MGHRA, YSYEKL. After removal of 1 base from V and 6 bases from J, the junction contained 11 bases not matched to a gene. The CDR3 runs 16 residues. The chain recombines TRBV4-1 with TRBJ1-2; 7 positions match TRBD1. Here the sequenced sample was CD4+ T cells from peripheral blood mononuclear cells, taken in the third trimester of pregnancy. This receptor was identified in a female donor in good health, enrolled as a control in a pregnancy study. This CDR3 reads CASSQGTGESKNGYTF. The CDR3 DNA is TGCGCCAGCAGCCAAGGAACAGGGGAATCGAAAAATGGCTACACCTTC.